One T cell receptor beta chain is described in this entry. Germline V gene sequence: CDR1 LNHDA, CDR2 SQIVND (reference sequence). V trimming: 6 bases; J trimming: 5 bases; junction bases outside the gene matches: 7. The CDR3 totals 15 residues. The source of the sample is a study of OX40 agonist ivuxolimab in advanced cancers. The method was immunoSEQ multiplex PCR; TCRdb's version includes in-frame clones alone and lacks a portion of them. This sample yields roughly 60,000 clones, of which 80% to 85% are seen a single time; about 4.5% belongs to the top ten. The V call is TRBV19, the J call TRBJ2-1; 10 positions match TRBD2. The TCR comes from an adult with an advanced solid tumor such as melanoma, head and neck, liver or kidney cancer. Specimen: CD4+ or CD8+ T cells sorted from blood, collected in a trial of the OX40 agonist ivuxolimab. The CDR3 loop reads CASSPGTSEHNEQFF. CDR3 in DNA: TGTGCCAGTAGCCCGGGGACTAGCGAGCACAATGAGCAGTTCTTC.